This T cell receptor beta chain was captured by sequencing in a study of T cell repertoires in cytomegalovirus infection. About the study: Shared public TCR beta signatures pointed to both CMV infection and a matching HLA type.

TCRdb reanalysed the reads using MiXCR and keeps one entry per CDR3 protein. The sample shows 110,000 to 150,000 distinct CDR3 sequences, around 30% of them seen only once. Study-level findings and limits: Across the ex vivo response, the dominant clonotypes were HLA-C-restricted CMV-specific TCR beta clonotypes. Individuals carrying CMV plus the relevant HLA were identified by cumulative frequency of public TCR beta families.

Points on this clonotype: Its antigen is as yet unknown.

Sequencing used CD8+ T cells from cultured PBMCs, obtained from culture after CMV antigen stimulation. The TCR comes from a human donor in good health (CMV status not recorded). Some clones in this sample may be carry-over from other donors' samples.

Here the CDR3 reads CASSAVTGANQPQHF. CDR3 DNA: TGTGCCAGCAGCGCAGTAACAGGGGCGAATCAGCCCCAGCATTTT. This rearrangement joins TRBV7-8 to TRBJ1-5; TRBD1 matches at 7 bases. The V segment lost 5 bases and the J segment 4 bases; nucleotides outside the gene matches: 8. This CDR3 has 15 amino acids. Germline V gives CDR1 SGHVS, CDR2 FQNEAQ.